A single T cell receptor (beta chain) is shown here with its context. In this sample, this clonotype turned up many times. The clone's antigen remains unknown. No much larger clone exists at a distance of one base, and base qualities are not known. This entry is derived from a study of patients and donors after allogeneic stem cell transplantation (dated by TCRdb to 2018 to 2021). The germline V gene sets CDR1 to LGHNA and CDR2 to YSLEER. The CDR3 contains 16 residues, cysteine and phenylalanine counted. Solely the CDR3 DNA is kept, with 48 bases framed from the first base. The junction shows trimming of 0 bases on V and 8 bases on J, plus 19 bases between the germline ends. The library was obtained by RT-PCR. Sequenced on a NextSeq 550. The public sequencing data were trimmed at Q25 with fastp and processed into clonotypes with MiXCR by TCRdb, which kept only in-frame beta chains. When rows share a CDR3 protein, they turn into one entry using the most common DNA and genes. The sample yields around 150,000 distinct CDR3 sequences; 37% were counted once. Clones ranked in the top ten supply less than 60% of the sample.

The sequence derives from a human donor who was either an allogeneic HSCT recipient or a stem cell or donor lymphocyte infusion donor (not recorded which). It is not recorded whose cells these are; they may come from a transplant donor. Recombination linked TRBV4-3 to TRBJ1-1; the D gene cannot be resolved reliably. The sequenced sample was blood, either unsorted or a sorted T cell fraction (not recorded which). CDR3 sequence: CASSQDRVSPFMEAFF. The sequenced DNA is TGCGCCAGCAGCCAAGATCGAGTGTCCCCTTTTATGGAAGCTTTCTTT.